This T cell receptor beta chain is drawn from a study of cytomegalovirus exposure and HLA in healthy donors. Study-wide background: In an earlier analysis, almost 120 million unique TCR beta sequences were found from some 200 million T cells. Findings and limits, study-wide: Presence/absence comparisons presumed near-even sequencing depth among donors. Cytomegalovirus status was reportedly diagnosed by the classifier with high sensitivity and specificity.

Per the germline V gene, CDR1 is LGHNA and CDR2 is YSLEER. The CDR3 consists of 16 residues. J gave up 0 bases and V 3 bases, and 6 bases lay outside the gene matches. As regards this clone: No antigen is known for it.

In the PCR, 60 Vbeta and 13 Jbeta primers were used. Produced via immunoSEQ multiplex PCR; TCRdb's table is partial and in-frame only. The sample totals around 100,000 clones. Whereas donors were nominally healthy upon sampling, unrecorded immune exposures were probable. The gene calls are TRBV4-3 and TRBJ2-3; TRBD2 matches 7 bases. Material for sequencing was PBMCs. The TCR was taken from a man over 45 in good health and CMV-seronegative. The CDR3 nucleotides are TGCGCCAGCAGCCAGGCTAGCGGCCTTAGCACAGATACGCAGTATTTT. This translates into CASSQASGLSTDTQYF.